This T cell receptor (beta chain) is drawn from a study of T cell responses to AZD1222 COVID-19 vaccine. Generated by immunoSEQ multiplex PCR, the TCRdb table keeps only in-frame clones and is missing some. The sample contains fewer than 90,000 clones, around 84% of which appear only once. V lost 4 bases and J 7 bases, leaving 19 bases between the germline ends. This CDR3 has 15 residues. The V gene's germline CDR1 is SGHVS and CDR2 FQNEAQ. The chain uses TRBV7-8 and TRBJ1-2; D may be TRBD1 (5 bases). Sequencing was performed on peripheral blood, taken 28 days after the second AZD1222 dose. The clonotype was recovered from an adult who received the AZD1222 COVID-19 vaccine. The CDR3 DNA reads TGTGCCAGCAGCTCGCCCCACTTGGGGCGGGTTGGCTACACCTTC. Protein product: CASSSPHLGRVGYTF. The whole variable domain, filled in from reference TRBV7-8 and TRBJ1-2, reads GAGVSQSPRYKVAKRGQDVALRCDPISGHVSLFWYQQALGQGPEFLTYFQNEAQLDKSGLPSDRFFAERPEGSVSTLKIQRTQQEDSAVYLCASSSPHLGRVGYTFGSGTRLTVV.